Below are 26 T cell receptor beta chains sequenced from a single sample in a study of T cell responses to AZD1222 COVID-19 vaccine (dated by TCRdb to the early 2020s). Library prep was done by the immunoSEQ multiplex PCR assay. The immuneACCESS repertoire file appears here via TCRdb, limited to in-frame rearrangements. These files lack a portion of the clones; in checked studies, under half of the deficit traces to unresolved V genes, and the cause of the others is not known. Across this sample there are 89,000 or so clones, with 75% to 90% seen only once. The ten most abundant clones make up 16% of the sample. The time point label of this sample denotes: baseline before first vaccination. The sequenced sample was peripheral blood, obtained on day 0 of AZD1222 vaccination. These receptor sequences come from an adult in good health.

This chain links TRBV28 with TRBJ1-6; 7 nucleotides match TRBD1. CDR1 is MDHEN, CDR2 SYDVKM, per germline. Trimming at V came to 5 bases and at J to 6 bases, leaving 4 bases not matched to a gene. The CDR3 covers 14 residues. Here the CDR3 reads CASSRQGGNSPLHF. The CDR3 bases are TGTGCCAGCAGTCGACAGGGCGGTAATTCACCCCTCCACTTT.

CDR3 residues: CASSLGQGALGELFF. DNA of the CDR3: TGTGCCAGCAGCTTGGGTCAGGGGGCACTAGGGGAGCTGTTTTTT. The chain uses TRBV5-6 and TRBJ2-2; 8 bases fit TRBD1. The CDR3 totals 15 residues. Germline CDR1 reads SGHDT; CDR2 reads YYEEEE. V trimming: 0 bases; J trimming: 8 bases; junction bases outside the gene matches: 6.

The chain couples TRBV7-3 to TRBJ1-1; the D gene is possibly TRBD1 (6 bases). CDR1 is SGHTA, CDR2 FQGTGA, per germline. Trimming removed 1 base at V and 4 bases at J, with 22 bases between. This CDR3 is built from 18 residues. In DNA, the CDR3 is TGTGCCAGCAGCTTAAAAGGTGTTGGCTCGGGCAGGGGCACTGAAGCTTTCTTT. Translating it yields CASSLKGVGSGRGTEAFF.

The CDR3, as DNA: TGTGCCAGCAGTGAGTTAGCGGGAGGTCCGGCAGATACGCAGTATTTT. Amino acid sequence: CASSELAGGPADTQYF. V and J are TRBV2 and TRBJ2-3; TRBD2 aligns across 10 bases. The CDR3 has 16 residues. CDR1 SNHLY and CDR2 FYNNEI come from the germline V gene. With V trimmed by 3 bases and J by 4 bases, 7 bases remained unmatched.

V usage is TRBV5-1 and J usage is TRBJ1-1; D ambiguous. The CDR3 is made up of 13 amino acids. Per the germline V gene, CDR1 is SGHRS and CDR2 is YFSETQ. V was cut by 1 base and J by 3 bases, with 7 bases left in between. Here the CDR3 reads CASSLTSDTEAFF. CDR3 bases: TGCGCCAGCAGCTTGACCAGCGACACTGAAGCTTTCTTT.

The V gene is TRBV4-2, the J gene TRBJ2-2; perhaps D is TRBD1 or TRBD2 (5 bases each). CDR3 length: 11 residues. Trimming took 7 bases from V and 7 from J, leaving 7 bases between them. CDR1 is LGHNA and CDR2 is YNFKEQ in the germline V gene. Here the CDR3 reads CASMGVGELFF. DNA for the CDR3: TGTGCCAGCATGGGGGTCGGGGAGCTGTTTTTT.

The rearrangement uses TRBV6-5 and TRBJ2-5, with 12 positions matching TRBD2. This CDR3 is built from 14 residues. V trimming: 6 bases; J trimming: 4 bases; junction bases outside the gene matches: 3. The germline gives CDR1 MNHEY, CDR2 SVGAGI. CDR3 residues: CASSPGLAGETQYF. CDR3 DNA sequence: TGTGCCAGCAGCCCGGGACTAGCGGGAGAGACCCAGTACTTC.

The genes are TRBV5-4 and TRBJ2-1; 7 bases map to TRBD2. The V segment lost 1 base and the J segment 8 bases; nucleotides outside the gene matches: 9. Germline CDR1 SGHNT, CDR2 YYREEE (reference sequence). This CDR3 comprises 15 residues. Here the CDR3 reads CASSLQASGWDEQFF. CDR3 in DNA: TGTGCCAGCAGCTTGCAGGCTAGCGGCTGGGATGAGCAGTTCTTC. Using reference TRBV5-4 and TRBJ2-1 for the parts outside the CDR3, the full variable domain is ETGVTQSPTHLIKTRGQQVTLRCSSQSGHNTVSWYQQALGQGPQFIFQYYREEENGRGNFPPRFSGLQFPNYSSELNVNALELDDSALYLCASSLQASGWDEQFFGPGTRLTVL.

The chain is built from TRBV27 and TRBJ2-7; perhaps TRBD1 as D (6 bases). CDR1 and CDR2 from the germline V gene are MNHEY and SMNVEV (reference sequence). This CDR3 is built from 14 residues. V lost 8 bases and J lost 3, with 17 bases in between. The CDR3 loop reads CASSLQGPNYEQYF. The CDR3, as DNA: TGTGCCAGCTCCCTACAGGGACCCAACTACGAGCAGTACTTC.

The genes are TRBV18 and TRBJ1-4, with D hard to call. CDR3 length: 15 residues. Germline V CDR1 and CDR2: KGHSH, LQKENI. Trimming took off 0 bases at V and 3 bases at J, with 8 bases between the two ends. The CDR3 DNA sequence: TGTGCCAGCTCACCACCGGCGCGGTCTAATGAAAAACTGTTTTTT. Translation: CASSPPARSNEKLFF.

The chain is built from TRBV10-3 and TRBJ1-3, with TRBD1 as a possible D gene (5 bases). With 8 bases removed from V and 4 bases from J, the gap between germline ends came to 12 bases. This CDR3 is 13 amino acids long. Germline CDR1 reads ENHRY; CDR2 reads SYGVKD. The chain's CDR3 is CAIRKPGGNTIYF. The CDR3 DNA follows: TGTGCCATCCGGAAGCCAGGGGGAAACACCATATATTTT.

The V gene is TRBV10-2, the J gene TRBJ1-2; 9 bases are shared with TRBD1. Germline V lookup: CDR1 WSHSY, CDR2 SAAADI. CDR3 size: 15 residues. V was clipped by 7 bases and J by 6 bases; unmatched bases: 12. The CDR3 DNA is TGCGCCAGCATTTCACCGGGACAGGGCAATCATGGCTACACCTTC. It is translated as CASISPGQGNHGYTF.

The CDR3 sequence: CATGADRSNEKLFF. CDR3 DNA: TGTGCCACTGGAGCGGACCGTTCTAATGAAAAACTGTTTTTT. This chain connects TRBV10-3 to TRBJ1-4; no clear D. The germline V gene has CDR1 ENHRY and CDR2 SYGVKD. The V end lost 10 bases, the J end lost 3 bases, and 15 bases lay between the germline ends. The CDR3 loop spans 14 amino acids.

The gene calls are TRBV29-1 and TRBJ1-5, with D maybe TRBD1 (5 bases). Trimming pared 2 bases from V and 0 bases from J, leaving 14 bases between. CDR1 is SQVTM and CDR2 is ANQGSEA in the germline V gene. The CDR3 length is 16 residues. As DNA, the CDR3 is TGCAGCGTTGAATCGCGGGGGGGGATTAGCAATCAGCCCCAGCATTTT. This encodes CSVESRGGISNQPQHF.

V gene TRBV29-1 combines with J gene TRBJ2-1, with TRBD2 matching over 7 bases. Trimming at V came to 5 bases and at J to 7 bases, leaving 8 bases not matched to a gene. The CDR3 covers 13 residues. Germline V CDR1 and CDR2: SQVTM, ANQGSEA. CDR3 in DNA: TGCAGCGTTACCCGGGGGGTATATAATGAGCAGTTCTTC. Residues: CSVTRGVYNEQFF.

The rearrangement links TRBV30 to TRBJ1-3, with 8 bases matching TRBD1. J was trimmed by 4 bases and V by 7 bases; bases with no gene match: 6. The CDR3 loop spans 13 amino acids. The germline V gene encodes CDR1 GTSNPN and CDR2 SVGIG (reference sequence). The CDR3 DNA reads TGTGCCTCCGACAGGGGTCAGGGAAACACCATATATTTT. Translating gives CASDRGQGNTIYF.

The J gene is TRBJ1-4, the V gene TRBV24-1; 10 bases align to TRBD1. The germline gives CDR1 KGHDR, CDR2 SFDVKD. The junction had 6 bases not matched to a gene; V was cut back by 1 base and J by 8 bases. This CDR3 spans 16 amino acids. In DNA, the CDR3 is TGTGCCACCAGTGATTTCCGACAGGGGGCTGAAGAAAAACTGTTTTTT. It is translated as CATSDFRQGAEEKLFF.

The chain couples TRBV9 to TRBJ2-5; the match to TRBD1 covers 7 bases. This CDR3 has 14 amino acids. The germline gives CDR1 SGDLS, CDR2 YYNGEE. The ends lost 0 bases at V and 9 bases at J; junction bases unmatched: 8. The CDR3 DNA sequence: TGTGCCAGCAGCGTAGGAGGGGGCGGAAGGGCCCAGTACTTC. This encodes CASSVGGGGRAQYF.

This sequence joins TRBV10-2 and TRBJ2-1; D not resolved. The V end was cut by 5 bases, the J end by 3 bases, with 14 bases between. Germline loops: CDR1 WSHSY, CDR2 SAAADI. The length of the CDR3 is 15 residues. The CDR3 DNA sequence: TGCGCCAGCAGTAAACTTCGGGTGATCTACAATGAGCAGTTCTTC. Translating it yields CASSKLRVIYNEQFF.

The gene calls are TRBV7-6 and TRBJ1-2; 10 bases are a match to TRBD1. CDR1 is SGHVS, CDR2 FNYEAQ, per germline. The CDR3 has 16 amino acids. Losses at the gene ends were 5 bases for V and 3 bases for J; bases not matched to a gene: 9. The CDR3 reads CASSPLLGTGDYGYTF. As DNA, the CDR3 is TGTGCCAGCAGCCCCCTCTTGGGGACAGGGGACTATGGCTACACCTTC.

The gene calls are TRBV6-1 and TRBJ2-7; 9 positions match TRBD2. The J segment lost 0 bases and the V segment lost 0 bases, leaving 0 bases of the junction unmatched. Germline values: CDR1 MNHNS, CDR2 SASEGT. The CDR3 has 15 residues. This CDR3 reads CASSEASGSSYEQYF. DNA for the CDR3: TGTGCCAGCAGTGAAGCTAGCGGGAGCTCCTACGAGCAGTACTTC.

The CDR3 sequence: CASSPGLAGAVEQYF. CDR3 bases: TGTGCCAGCAGTCCAGGACTAGCGGGAGCCGTGGAGCAGTACTTC. This chain uses TRBV27 with TRBJ2-7, with 13 bases identical to TRBD2. This CDR3 spans 15 amino acids. J lost 7 bases, V lost 5 bases, and 8 bases had no gene match. CDR1 MNHEY and CDR2 SMNVEV come from the germline V gene (reference sequence).

The chain combines TRBV18 with TRBJ2-2; 7 nucleotides match TRBD1. The CDR3 is made up of 15 amino acids. Germline V gives CDR1 KGHSH, CDR2 LQKENI. The ends lost 3 bases at V and 6 bases at J; junction bases unmatched: 7. The CDR3 loop reads CASSPGQIGSGELFF. As DNA, the CDR3 is TGTGCCAGCTCACCGGGACAGATCGGCTCCGGGGAGCTGTTTTTT. Complete variable domain (other parts from reference TRBV18 and TRBJ2-2): NAGVMQNPRHLVRRRGQEARLRCSPMKGHSHVYWYRQLPEEGLKFMVYLQKENIIDESGMPKERFSAEFPKEGPSILRIQQVVRGDSAAYFCASSPGQIGSGELFFGEGSRLTVL.

The chain links TRBV4-2 to TRBJ2-1; D is unresolved. Trimming removed 0 bases from V and 7 bases from J, with 10 bases in between. Germline lookup yields CDR1 LGHNA and CDR2 YNFKEQ. The CDR3 contains 14 residues. CDR3 in DNA: TGTGCCAGCAGCCAAGAGCCGCCGAGGAATGAGCAGTTCTTC. The encoded protein is CASSQEPPRNEQFF.

The chain combines TRBV27 with TRBJ1-1; D gene uncertain. This CDR3 region has 14 residues. Germline lookup yields CDR1 MNHEY and CDR2 SMNVEV (reference sequence). V lost 3 bases and J 0 bases, leaving 8 bases between the germline ends. The CDR3 sequence: CASSLMPMNTEAFF. CDR3 nucleotides: TGTGCCAGCAGTTTGATGCCGATGAACACTGAAGCTTTCTTT.

The chain employs TRBV10-1 and TRBJ2-7; 10 bases align to TRBD2. The germline V gene has CDR1 WNHNN and CDR2 SYGVQD (reference sequence). This CDR3 contains 15 residues. J lost 4 bases, V lost 5 bases, and 8 bases had no gene match. This CDR3 reads CASSSIAGGKYEQYF. The CDR3 DNA sequence: TGCGCCAGCAGTTCGATAGCGGGAGGAAAGTACGAGCAGTACTTC.